This is a list of T cell receptor beta chains from one sample in a study of T cells in Graves' hyperthyroidism and ophthalmopathy. TCRdb processed the multiplex PCR reads anew with MiXCR; each CDR3 protein has one entry. The sample shows some 560,000 distinct CDR3 sequences, 15% to 17% of them seen only once. Sequencing was done on a sample of blood. The receptor source for this set is a woman younger than 45 with Graves' hyperthyroidism. CDR3s include the opening cysteine and the closing phenylalanine or tryptophan. Each record gives: V gene, clone size, J gene, CDR3 length, D gene, CDR3 DNA, CDR3 protein. A D gene is named only where the DNA matches it firmly. The size of a clone is reported for some rows only, either as once, few or many, or as a class for expanded clones.

>TRBV5-6|many|TRBJ2-1|15|TRBD2
TGTGCCAGCAGCGGGGGACTAACTCCCTACAATGAGCAGTTCTTC
CASSGGLTPYNEQFF
>TRBV19|-|TRBJ2-7|16|TRBD1
TGTGCCAGTAGTACGCGGACAGGACTGCTCTCCTACGAGCAGTACTTC
CASSTRTGLLSYEQYF
>TRBV2|many|TRBJ2-7|13|TRBD2
TGTGCCAGCCAGACTAGCGGGATCTACGAGCAGTACTTC
CASQTSGIYEQYF
>TRBV5-1|-|TRBJ1-2|12|-
TGCGCCAGCAGCTTTGACAGATATGGCTACACCTTC
CASSFDRYGYTF
>TRBV3-1|-|TRBJ2-1|13|TRBD1
TGTGCCAGCAGCCAGTACAGGGGCTATGAGCAGTTCTTC
CASSQYRGYEQFF
>TRBV28|many|TRBJ2-5|14|TRBD1
TGTGCCAGCAGTTTCAGGGGGAACCAAGAGACCCAGTACTTC
CASSFRGNQETQYF
>TRBV2|many|TRBJ2-2|15|-
TGTGCCAGCAGTGAGACAGCTACGAACACCGGGGAGCTGTTTTTT
CASSETATNTGELFF
>TRBV12-3/TRBV12-4|-|TRBJ2-3|13|TRBD2
TGTGCCACCCAAGTGCGGGGGTCAGATACGCAGTATTTT
CATQVRGSDTQYF
>TRBV20-1|few|TRBJ2-3|15|TRBD2
TGCAGTGCTACTCGACTAGCGGGAGTTTCAGATACGCAGTATTTT
CSATRLAGVSDTQYF
>TRBV4-2|-|TRBJ2-1|18|TRBD2
TGTGCCAGCAGCCTACTAGCGGGAGAGGGGGGGTCCTACAATGAGCAGTTCTTC
CASSLLAGEGGSYNEQFF
>TRBV7-2|many|TRBJ2-5|14|-
TGTGCCAGCAGGCCAGATTCTAGGGGAGAGACCCAGTACTTC
CASRPDSRGETQYF
>TRBV18|many|TRBJ1-4|13|-
TGTGCCAGCTCACCAGGGACCAACGAAAAACTGTTTTTT
CASSPGTNEKLFF
>TRBV20-1|-|TRBJ2-1|15|TRBD1
TGCAGTGCTAGCCCTCCGGACAGGCGGTACAATGAGCAGTTCTTC
CSASPPDRRYNEQFF
>TRBV19|few|TRBJ2-7|14|TRBD2
TGTGCCAGTAGTTCTAGCGGGGGGTTCCGCGAGCAGTACTTC
CASSSSGGFREQYF
>TRBV3-1|many|TRBJ2-1|14|TRBD1
TGTGCCAGCAGATCTAGGGGGCGCTTCTATGAGCAGTTCTTC
CASRSRGRFYEQFF
>TRBV7-9|many|TRBJ2-3|15|TRBD1
TGTGCCAGCAGCTACGGACAGGGGGCAACAGATACGCAGTATTTT
CASSYGQGATDTQYF
>TRBV20-1|many|TRBJ2-1|15|TRBD2
TGCAGTGCTAGGCCACTAGCGGGGACCTACAATGAGCAGTTCTTC
CSARPLAGTYNEQFF
>TRBV5-6|-|TRBJ2-1|14|-
TGTGCCAGCAGCTTTGGTAGGGTGTACAATGAGCAGTTCTTC
CASSFGRVYNEQFF
>TRBV6-1|many|TRBJ1-1|15|-
TGTGCCAGCAGTTTTTCCAGGGCCGGGAACACTGAAGCTTTCTTT
CASSFSRAGNTEAFF
>TRBV7-3|few|TRBJ1-4|14|-
TGTGCCAGCAGTATCGACGGGGAGGCTGAAAAACTGTTTTTT
CASSIDGEAEKLFF
>TRBV9|-|TRBJ2-3|17|-
TGTGCCAGCAGCTTCCGCCGGGACTCTAAAGCGGAGGATACGCAGTATTTT
CASSFRRDSKAEDTQYF
>TRBV5-1|many|TRBJ2-3|18|TRBD2
TGCGCCAGCAGTCAGCTTCCCATAATAGCGGGAGGGGCAGATACGCAGTATTTT
CASSQLPIIAGGADTQYF
>TRBV5-1|many|TRBJ2-7|15|-
TGCGCCAGCAGACCCACCATGACAGGCACCTACGAGCAGTACTTC
CASRPTMTGTYEQYF
>TRBV11-2|few|TRBJ1-4|15|TRBD1
TGTGCCAGCAGCTGGACAGGGGGCACTAATGAAAAACTGTTTTTT
CASSWTGGTNEKLFF
>TRBV4-1|few|TRBJ2-1|15|TRBD1
TGCGCCAGCAGCCAAAACAGGGGGCGAGACAATGAGCAGTTCTTC
CASSQNRGRDNEQFF
>TRBV6-1|-|TRBJ2-7|15|TRBD1
TGTGCCAGCGATGCTAGGGGACAGGGTATCTACGAGCAGTACTTC
CASDARGQGIYEQYF
>TRBV6-1|many|TRBJ2-1|17|TRBD2
TGTGCCAGCAGTTACTGGGGGACTAGCGGTGGAGCGGCTGAGCAGTTCTTC
CASSYWGTSGGAAEQFF
>TRBV7-3|many|TRBJ2-7|15|TRBD1
TGTGCCAGCAGCCCGACAGGGGCGCCGATCCTCGAGCAGTACTTC
CASSPTGAPILEQYF
>TRBV6-1|-|TRBJ2-7|16|TRBD2
TGTGCCAGCAGCCCCCGGGGTGGGAGGGTCGCCTACGAGCAGTACTTC
CASSPRGGRVAYEQYF
>TRBV11-1|many|TRBJ2-7|16|-
TGTGCCAGCAGCGCATCGTACGGGACACACTCCTACGAGCAGTACTTC
CASSASYGTHSYEQYF
>TRBV27|many|TRBJ1-5|13|-
TGTGCCAGCAGTTTACGGGAAAATCAGCCCCAGCATTTT
CASSLRENQPQHF
>TRBV7-9|many|TRBJ1-1|14|-
TGTGCCAGCGTATGGTACAAACCGAACACTGAAGCTTTCTTT
CASVWYKPNTEAFF
>TRBV20-1|many|TRBJ2-7|13|TRBD2
TGCAGTGCTAGGACTAGCGGAGGAAGAGAGCAGTACTTC
CSARTSGGREQYF
>TRBV19|-|TRBJ1-1|17|TRBD1
TGTGCCAGTAGTATACGTCAGAGACAGGGGGGACACACTGAAGCTTTCTTT
CASSIRQRQGGHTEAFF
>TRBV4-2|few|TRBJ2-2|15|-
TGTGCCACCGCTGACTGGAAGCCAAACACCGGGGAGCTGTTTTTT
CATADWKPNTGELFF
>TRBV6-2/TRBV6-3|-|TRBJ2-1|13|TRBD2
TGTGCCAGCAGTTTCGTAGCGGGAGGGGAGCAGTTCTTC
CASSFVAGGEQFF
>TRBV27|-|TRBJ2-3|14|-
TGTGCCAGCAGTTTAAGCCAAAAGGCAGATACGCAGTATTTT
CASSLSQKADTQYF
>TRBV20-1|many|TRBJ2-7|12|-
TGCAGTGCTACTAGGGACCCCTACGAGCAGTACTTC
CSATRDPYEQYF
>TRBV27|-|TRBJ2-2|12|-
TGTGCCATCCGGGAGAACACCGGGGAGCTGTTTTTT
CAIRENTGELFF
>TRBV7-3|many|TRBJ1-1|15|TRBD1
TGTGCCAGCAGCTCGGGACAGGCAGGAGTCACTGAAGCTTTCTTT
CASSSGQAGVTEAFF
>TRBV12-3/TRBV12-4|many|TRBJ2-3|15|-
TGTGCCAGCAGTTTAAATGGGTTAGGCACAGATACGCAGTATTTT
CASSLNGLGTDTQYF
>TRBV12-3/TRBV12-4|many|TRBJ2-1|14|-
TGTGCCAGCAGTCCCAGTGGCGAAAACAATGAGCAGTTCTTC
CASSPSGENNEQFF
>TRBV24-1|few|TRBJ2-5|13|TRBD2
TGTGCCACCAGTGATCAGGGAGGGGAGACCCAGTACTTC
CATSDQGGETQYF
>TRBV5-1|few|TRBJ2-2|17|-
TGCGCCAGCAGCTTGGACGGAGCAGGGGTCCCCACCGGGGAGCTGTTTTTT
CASSLDGAGVPTGELFF
>TRBV6-1|few|TRBJ2-2|16|TRBD2
TGTGCCAGCAGTGCGGGGGGAGGAGCGAACACCGGGGAGCTGTTTTTT
CASSAGGGANTGELFF
>TRBV20-1|-|TRBJ1-5|13|-
TGCAGTGCTAGCGCCACCCTCAATCAGCCCCAGCATTTT
CSASATLNQPQHF
>TRBV11-2|-|TRBJ2-2|18|TRBD2
TGTGCCAGCAGCTTAGATCGCGATAGCGGGGTCGTCCTCGGGGAGCTGTTTTTT
CASSLDRDSGVVLGELFF
>TRBV5-6|few|TRBJ2-2|17|TRBD2
TGTGCCAGCAGCCGGACTAGCGGGAGAGTGAACACCGGGGAGCTGTTTTTT
CASSRTSGRVNTGELFF
>TRBV25-1|few|TRBJ2-1|14|-
TGTGCCAGCAGTGAAGGTGTGCGCGGCAATGAGCAGTTCTTC
CASSEGVRGNEQFF
>TRBV24-1|many|TRBJ2-3|14|-
TGTGCCACCAGTGACCTAGGAAACACAGATACGCAGTATTTT
CATSDLGNTDTQYF
>TRBV20-1|-|TRBJ2-4|16|-
TGCAGTGCTAGAGAATTACTAAGGGACTCCTTAAACATTCAGTACTTC
CSARELLRDSLNIQYF
>TRBV20-1|few|TRBJ2-1|18|TRBD2
TGCAGTGCTAGAGATGTAGCGGGAGGCCCCGGAAGCTACAATGAGCAGTTCTTC
CSARDVAGGPGSYNEQFF
>TRBV20-1|-|TRBJ2-1|13|-
TGCAGTGCTAGCCGGACTGGTCTGAATGAGCAGTTCTTC
CSASRTGLNEQFF
>TRBV18|many|TRBJ2-7|13|-
TGTGCCAGCTCGCGGGACGGAGCCTACGAGCAGTACTTC
CASSRDGAYEQYF
>TRBV30|many|TRBJ1-1|14|TRBD1
TGTGCCGTATCGGCCGGGACAGAGAACACTGAAGCTTTCTTT
CAVSAGTENTEAFF
>TRBV30|many|TRBJ2-2|11|-
TGTGCCTGGAGAGGTAACGGGGAGCTGTTTTTT
CAWRGNGELFF
>TRBV9|-|TRBJ2-1|15|TRBD2
TGTGCCAGCAGCGTAGGTTTTCTAGCGGACAATGAGCAGTTCTTC
CASSVGFLADNEQFF
>TRBV7-3|many|TRBJ2-1|13|-
TGTGCCAGCAGCTTAACTAGCGGTGGAGAGCAGTTCTTC
CASSLTSGGEQFF
>TRBV5-1|many|TRBJ1-1|16|-
TGCGCCAGCAGCTTGGCCGGCGGGACAACGAACACTGAAGCTTTCTTT
CASSLAGGTTNTEAFF
>TRBV2|many|TRBJ2-5|13|-
TGTGCCAGCAGTGCTGGGTACCAAGAGACCCAGTACTTC
CASSAGYQETQYF